This T cell receptor beta chain was identified in a study of blood T cells in healthy people across ages. With a J-beta primer mix and a sample-barcoded 5' primer, a second PCR ran roughly 6 to 12 cycles. TCRdb itself ran the 5' RACE reads through MiXCR, one entry per CDR3 protein. This sample carries over 950,000 distinct CDR3 sequences, roughly 47% of them seen once, and the ten largest clones take 20% to 25%. The sequenced sample was blood. The TCR comes from a woman aged 60-70 years in good health.

The CDR3 loop reads CAWSRQGGQPQHF. For the CDR3, the DNA is TGTGCCTGGAGCAGACAGGGGGGTCAGCCCCAGCATTTT. The rearrangement uses TRBV30 and TRBJ1-5, with 9 bases matching TRBD1. This CDR3 has 13 residues. V was pared by 3 bases and J by 6 bases, with 3 bases of the junction left unmatched. Germline values: CDR1 GTSNPN, CDR2 SVGIG (reference sequence).